These 32 T cell receptor beta chains originate from one sample sequenced in a study of control samples from healthy donors and cancer patients. Method: immunoSEQ multiplex PCR; TCRdb's copy keeps in-frame clones and lacks some. The table has roughly 88,000 clones, around 85% seen once. The specimen was blood. The receptors shown here come from a man aged 25 to 40 in good health.

This clone was picked up a small number of times. The rearrangement links TRBV13 to TRBJ1-2; 8 bases line up with TRBD1. There are 13 residues in the CDR3. Germline V CDR1 and CDR2: PRHDT, FYEKMQ (reference sequence). With 11 bases clipped from V and 4 bases from J, the junction kept 9 bases outside the gene matches. CDR3 loop: CAGSTGVAYGYTF. For the CDR3, the DNA is TGTGCCGGTTCGACAGGGGTAGCCTATGGCTACACCTTC.

J is TRBJ1-4 and V is TRBV5-1; 8 bases align to TRBD1. The trim removed 2 bases at V and 7 bases at J, leaving 7 bases unmatched. Germline V CDR1 and CDR2: SGHRS, YFSETQ. The CDR3 is 15 residues long. The CDR3 here is CASSLGQGGGEKLFF. CDR3 bases: TGCGCCAGCAGCTTAGGACAGGGAGGGGGTGAAAAACTGTTTTTT. The whole variable domain, filled in from reference TRBV5-1 and TRBJ1-4, reads KAGVTQTPRYLIKTRGQQVTLSCSPISGHRSVSWYQQTPGQGLQFLFEYFSETQRNKGNFPGRFSGRQFSNSRSEMNVSTLELGDSALYLCASSLGQGGGEKLFFGSGTQLSVL.

The rearrangement joins TRBV5-1 to TRBJ2-2; D possibly uses TRBD1 or TRBD2 (6 bases each). CDR1 SGHRS and CDR2 YFSETQ come from the germline V gene. Trimming removed 7 bases from V and 0 bases from J, with 16 bases in between. The CDR3 loop spans 16 amino acids. This chain's CDR3 is CASQSWRGTNTGELFF. The CDR3 nucleotides read TGCGCCAGCCAATCCTGGAGGGGGACGAACACCGGGGAGCTGTTTTTT. The variable domain in full, with the rest retrieved from reference TRBV5-1 and TRBJ2-2, is KAGVTQTPRYLIKTRGQQVTLSCSPISGHRSVSWYQQTPGQGLQFLFEYFSETQRNKGNFPGRFSGRQFSNSRSEMNVSTLELGDSALYLCASQSWRGTNTGELFFGEGSRLTVL.

The chain recombines TRBV30 with TRBJ2-3; 8 bases line up with TRBD2. CDR3 length equals 16 residues. Germline V gene sequence: CDR1 GTSNPN, CDR2 SVGIG (reference sequence). J gave up 0 bases and V 6 bases, and 11 bases lay outside the gene matches. The CDR3 protein is CACSTASSGSTDTQYF. The CDR3 DNA reads TGTGCCTGTAGCACCGCTTCTAGCGGGAGCACAGATACGCAGTATTTT.

V usage is TRBV7-8 and J usage is TRBJ1-6; D gene uncertain. In germline, CDR1 is SGHVS, CDR2 FQNEAQ. The CDR3 spans 14 residues. Trimming removed 2 bases at V and 5 bases at J, with 7 bases between. DNA of the CDR3: TGTGCCAGCAGCTTATGGGAGGATAATTCACCCCTCCACTTT. Amino acid sequence: CASSLWEDNSPLHF.

The CDR3 DNA follows: TGTGCCTGGAGTGGTTTGGGGGGAACATATACGCAGTATTTT. Amino acids: CAWSGLGGTYTQYF. The V and J genes are TRBV30 and TRBJ2-3; possible D gene TRBD2, 6 bases. CDR3 length: 14 residues. Deletions cut 1 base from V and 7 bases from J, with 15 bases between. Germline CDR1 GTSNPN, CDR2 SVGIG (reference sequence).

The rearrangement joins TRBV5-1 to TRBJ2-7; 10 bases match TRBD1. There are 13 residues in the CDR3. The germline gives CDR1 SGHRS, CDR2 YFSETQ. The junction had 3 bases not matched to a gene; V was cut back by 4 bases and J by 5 bases. CDR3 loop: CASSLGQGDEQYF. CDR3 coding DNA: TGCGCCAGCAGCCTAGGACAGGGGGACGAGCAGTACTTC.

This clone occurred once. The genes are TRBV20-1 and TRBJ1-2; a possible D gene is TRBD1 (5 bases). CDR3 length: 11 amino acids. Germline V gene lookup returns CDR1 DFQATT and CDR2 SNEGSKA (reference sequence). CDR3: CSARGVYGYTF. The CDR3 DNA reads TGCAGCGCCCGGGGGGTCTATGGCTACACCTTC.

The V and J genes are TRBV5-1 and TRBJ1-1, with 7 positions matching TRBD1. V shed 4 bases, J shed 0 bases, and the junction held 6 bases outside the gene matches. Germline CDR1 reads SGHRS; CDR2 reads YFSETQ. CDR3 length: 15 amino acids. For the CDR3, the DNA is TGCGCCAGCAGCCCTTGGACAGGAGTGAACACTGAAGCTTTCTTT. It is translated as CASSPWTGVNTEAFF.

This clone was detected once. The chain links TRBV30 to TRBJ2-5; 7 bases align to TRBD1. The CDR3 length is 12 residues. Germline-derived CDR1 and CDR2 are GTSNPN and SVGIG (reference sequence). V gave up 4 bases and J gave up 2 bases; unmatched junction bases: 1. The CDR3 region has the DNA TGTGCCTGGATGGGACAGCAAGAGACCCAGTACTTC. As protein: CAWMGQQETQYF.

The count of this clone is one. The CDR3 bases are TGCGCCAGCAGCTTGGACAGGGCTCCTCAAGTATCTAACTATGGCTACACCTTC. Amino acid sequence: CASSLDRAPQVSNYGYTF. The chain uses TRBV5-1 and TRBJ1-2, with TRBD1 as a possible D gene (6 bases). Trimming pared 0 bases from V and 0 bases from J, leaving 18 bases between. The CDR3 totals 18 residues. Germline CDR1 and CDR2: SGHRS and YFSETQ. Drawing the rest from reference TRBV5-1 and TRBJ1-2, the complete variable domain is KAGVTQTPRYLIKTRGQQVTLSCSPISGHRSVSWYQQTPGQGLQFLFEYFSETQRNKGNFPGRFSGRQFSNSRSEMNVSTLELGDSALYLCASSLDRAPQVSNYGYTFGSGTRLTVV.

The V gene is TRBV9, the J gene TRBJ1-2; maybe TRBD1 (6 bases). This CDR3 is 13 amino acids long. Germline-derived CDR1 and CDR2 are SGDLS and YYNGEE. Trimming pared 3 bases from V and 5 bases from J, leaving 11 bases between. The CDR3 reads CASSAEGGYGYTF. The CDR3, as DNA: TGTGCCAGCAGCGCCGAGGGGGGGTATGGCTACACCTTC.

The rearrangement uses TRBV5-1 and TRBJ1-1; maybe TRBD1 (5 bases). The length of the CDR3 is 14 residues. Germline V CDR1 and CDR2: SGHRS, YFSETQ. Deletions cut 3 bases from V and 5 bases from J, with 14 bases between. CDR3 coding DNA: TGCGCCAGCAGCTCGGTCCGTGGGGGGACTGAAGCTTTCTTT. Encoded protein: CASSSVRGGTEAFF.

With respect to this clone: Relative to the germline gene, one junction end is altered; a read error may explain this. This chain links TRBV28 with TRBJ1-1; D call uncertain. CDR1 and CDR2 from the germline V gene are MDHEN and SYDVKM. The CDR3 totals 14 residues. CDR3 coding DNA: TGTGCCAGCAGACTAGACCCGGTGAATACTGAAGCTTTCTTT. Amino acid sequence: CASRLDPVNTEAFF. The full variable domain, with the rest looked up from reference TRBV28 and TRBJ1-1, is DVKVTQSSRYLVKRTGEKVFLECVQDMDHENMFWYRQDPGLGLRLIYFSYDVKMKEKGDIPEGYSVSREKKERFSLILESASTNQTSMYLCASRLDPVNTEAFFGQGTRLTVV.

The chain is built from TRBV5-1 and TRBJ1-3, with a possible D match to TRBD1 (6 bases). There are 15 residues in the CDR3. Germline V lookup: CDR1 SGHRS, CDR2 YFSETQ. Trimming removed 1 base at V and 2 bases at J, with 10 bases between. As DNA, the CDR3 is TGCGCCAGCAGCTTGTATCCAGGGGCTGGAAACACCATATATTTT. Amino acid sequence: CASSLYPGAGNTIYF. The full variable domain, its missing parts supplied by reference TRBV5-1 and TRBJ1-3, is KAGVTQTPRYLIKTRGQQVTLSCSPISGHRSVSWYQQTPGQGLQFLFEYFSETQRNKGNFPGRFSGRQFSNSRSEMNVSTLELGDSALYLCASSLYPGAGNTIYFGEGSWLTVV.

V gene TRBV5-1 combines with J gene TRBJ1-2; D gene uncertain. The CDR3 length is 14 residues. V lost 4 bases, J lost 4 bases, and 14 bases lay in between. Germline-derived CDR1 and CDR2 are SGHRS and YFSETQ. In DNA form, the CDR3 reads TGCGCCAGCAGCGACCTGGAAGGGCCCTATGGCTACACCTTC. It translates to CASSDLEGPYGYTF. Together with reference TRBV5-1 and TRBJ1-2, the CDR3 gives the full variable domain: KAGVTQTPRYLIKTRGQQVTLSCSPISGHRSVSWYQQTPGQGLQFLFEYFSETQRNKGNFPGRFSGRQFSNSRSEMNVSTLELGDSALYLCASSDLEGPYGYTFGSGTRLTVV.

The chain couples TRBV19 to TRBJ1-1; D perhaps matches TRBD1 (5 bases). The CDR3 is 13 residues long. V was pared by 6 bases and J by 10 bases, with 18 bases between. Germline V gives CDR1 LNHDA, CDR2 SQIVND (reference sequence). The CDR3 DNA is TGTGCCAGTAGAAACCCCGGGACGGTCGGAGCTTTCTTT. Amino acids: CASRNPGTVGAFF.

The V and J genes are TRBV6-5 and TRBJ1-1; D might be TRBD1 (6 bases). This CDR3 has 13 amino acids. Trimming removed 3 bases at V and 5 bases at J, with 10 bases between. CDR1 and CDR2 from the germline V gene are MNHEY and SVGAGI. This CDR3 is CASSYSGATEAFF. CDR3 coding DNA: TGTGCCAGCAGTTATTCGGGGGCGACTGAAGCTTTCTTT.

The rearrangement uses TRBV7-9 and TRBJ1-4; D gene unclear. This CDR3 has 14 residues. Trimming removed 5 bases at V and 3 bases at J, with 10 bases between. Germline CDR1 reads SEHNR; CDR2 reads FQNEAQ (reference sequence). The CDR3 DNA is TGTGCCAGCAGCCCTGGACTGCCTAATGAAAAACTGTTTTTT. This codes for CASSPGLPNEKLFF.

The V gene is TRBV5-1, the J gene TRBJ2-7, with D perhaps matching TRBD1 or TRBD2 (6 bases each). CDR3 size: 14 residues. The V gene's germline CDR1 is SGHRS and CDR2 YFSETQ. V was cut by 3 bases and J by 6 bases, with 16 bases left in between. The CDR3 DNA reads TGCGCCAGCAGCTCATCACAGGGAGGCGGCGAGCAGTACTTC. Its protein product is CASSSSQGGGEQYF.

The V gene is TRBV19, the J gene TRBJ1-5, with a tentative D call TRBD1 (6 bases). The length of the CDR3 is 16 residues. The germline V gene has CDR1 LNHDA and CDR2 SQIVND (reference sequence). The V and J ends lost 4 bases and 0 bases respectively, with 13 bases between them. The CDR3 protein is CASSRWAGDSNQPQHF. DNA of the CDR3: TGTGCCAGTAGTAGGTGGGCAGGGGATAGCAATCAGCCCCAGCATTTT.

This rearrangement joins TRBV6-6 to TRBJ2-7; 8 bases match TRBD1. The CDR3 covers 16 residues. Germline V gene lookup returns CDR1 MNHNY and CDR2 SVGAGI (reference sequence). Trimming took 2 bases from V and 4 from J; bases not matched to a gene: 10. For the CDR3, the DNA is TGTGCCAGCAGTTACCCCCAACAGGGGGACATTTACGAGCAGTACTTC. Protein sequence: CASSYPQQGDIYEQYF.

The chain couples TRBV5-1 to TRBJ2-7; 13 bases align to TRBD2. The germline gives CDR1 SGHRS, CDR2 YFSETQ. Trimming removed 0 bases from V and 4 bases from J; junction bases left unmatched: 10. The CDR3 contains 18 residues. The CDR3 nucleotides read TGCGCCAGCAGCTTGGAGACTAGCGGGGGGCTGGGAGCATACGAGCAGTACTTC. Encoded protein: CASSLETSGGLGAYEQYF.

The chain has TRBV30 and TRBJ2-5, with a possible D match to TRBD2 (6 bases). The CDR3 loop spans 14 amino acids. V lost 0 bases, J lost 1 base, and 9 bases lay in between. Germline V gene sequence: CDR1 GTSNPN, CDR2 SVGIG (reference sequence). CDR3 loop: CAWSVSSGQETQYF. The CDR3 coding sequence is TGTGCCTGGAGTGTAAGTAGCGGCCAAGAGACCCAGTACTTC.

V usage is TRBV2 and J usage is TRBJ1-3; D is undetermined. CDR3 length: 13 amino acids. The V gene's germline CDR1 is SNHLY and CDR2 FYNNEI. V was shortened by 9 bases and J by 0 bases, with 9 bases between the two germline ends. CDR3 DNA sequence: TGTGCCAGTGTCCGGGGCTCTGGAAACACCATATATTTT. It yields the protein CASVRGSGNTIYF.

The chain carries TRBV4-1 and TRBJ2-1; D gene ambiguous. V shed 3 bases and J shed 8 bases, with 17 bases lying between them. The CDR3 has 15 residues. CDR1 is MGHRA and CDR2 is YSYEKL in the germline V gene. The CDR3 sequence is CASSQAHRTDHEQFF. DNA for the CDR3: TGCGCCAGCAGCCAGGCTCACCGAACGGACCATGAGCAGTTCTTC.

In its sample, this clone was seen once. The chain couples TRBV10-3 to TRBJ2-7; D perhaps matches TRBD2 (5 bases). CDR1 and CDR2 from the germline V gene are ENHRY and SYGVKD. The CDR3 sequence is 11 residues long. V lost 5 bases, J lost 5 bases, and 7 bases lay in between. CDR3 DNA: TGTGCCATCAGTACGGGGAACGAGCAGTACTTC. It specifies CAISTGNEQYF.

J is TRBJ1-6 and V is TRBV27; weak D call: TRBD1 (5 bases). The CDR3 is made up of 15 amino acids. V lost 2 bases and J lost 8, with 13 bases in between. Per germline, CDR1 MNHEY and CDR2 SMNVEV (reference sequence). This chain's CDR3 is CASSLSQGTDSPLHF. CDR3 DNA: TGTGCCAGCAGTTTAAGTCAGGGAACCGATTCACCCCTCCACTTT.

V gene TRBV2 combines with J gene TRBJ2-1; 11 positions agree with TRBD2. V lost 6 bases, J lost 7 bases, and 11 bases stayed unmatched. CDR3 size: 16 residues. Germline-derived CDR1 and CDR2 are SNHLY and FYNNEI. CDR3 nucleotides: TGTGCCAGCAGGATTAGCGGGGGGGCGGGCAAAAATGAGCAGTTCTTC. This encodes CASRISGGAGKNEQFF.

The chain joins TRBV6-1 to TRBJ2-3, with 11 bases lining up with TRBD2. The CDR3 contains 16 residues. V was pared by 4 bases and J by 3 bases, with 6 bases of the junction left unmatched. The germline gives CDR1 MNHNS, CDR2 SASEGT. CDR3 amino acids: CASSGRLAGRTDTQYF. The CDR3 DNA is TGTGCCAGCAGTGGCCGACTAGCGGGGCGGACAGATACGCAGTATTTT.

The rearrangement uses TRBV7-2 and TRBJ1-5; D may be TRBD1 (6 bases). In germline, CDR1 is SGHTA, CDR2 FQGNSA. The CDR3 loop spans 15 amino acids. V lost 4 bases and J lost 5, with 15 bases in between. The CDR3 DNA sequence: TGTGCCAGCAGCTCAGATACAGGGAGCTATCAGCCCCAGCATTTT. Translating it yields CASSSDTGSYQPQHF. Full variable domain (outside the CDR3, taken from reference TRBV7-2 and TRBJ1-5): GAGVSQSPSNKVTEKGKDVELRCDPISGHTALYWYRQSLGQGLEFLIYFQGNSAPDKSGLPSDRFSAERTGGSVSTLTIQRTQQEDSAVYLCASSSDTGSYQPQHFGDGTRLSIL.

This clone was observed once. The chain recombines TRBV6-5 with TRBJ1-3; D remains ambiguous. The CDR3 totals 14 residues. Germline V gene sequence: CDR1 MNHEY, CDR2 SVGAGI. Between the trimmed V and J ends, which lost 0 bases and 10 bases, there was a span of 13 bases. The CDR3, as DNA: TGTGCCAGCAGTTACTCAGGGAAACCGGGGACCATATATTTT. This encodes CASSYSGKPGTIYF.